Listed below are T cell receptor beta chains from one sample, sequenced in a study of T-cell reconstitution after alpha-beta-depleted transplantation in children. TCRdb redid the calling of the PCR reads with MiXCR, one entry per CDR3 protein. The sample includes about 78,000 distinct CDR3 sequences, 12% to 15% of them seen just once. The sequences come from PBMCs, mostly from graft donor cells, collected 180 days after TCRalphabeta/CD19-depleted stem cell transplant. The receptors were sampled from a male patient aged 2 to 10 who had a stem cell transplant for acute lymphoblastic leukemia, so the T cells may come from the graft donor. CDR3s include the opening cysteine and the closing phenylalanine or tryptophan. The order of the fields is V gene, clone size, J gene, D gene, CDR3 DNA, CDR3 protein. The D gene is left open where the match is weak. Part of the rows lack a size; the others show once, few, many or a class for expanded clones.

>TRBV15|many|TRBJ2-3|NA
TGTGCCACCAGCTTCCTGGGGGATACGCAGTATTTT
CATSFLGDTQYF
>TRBV28|NA|TRBJ1-1|NA
TGTGCCAGCAGTCGCCTGGGACTGGGAGGCGGTGAAGCTTTCTTT
CASSRLGLGGGEAFF
>TRBV20-1|few|TRBJ2-5|NA
TGCAGTGCTAGCCAACTAGACCGACAGACCCAGTACTTC
CSASQLDRQTQYF
>TRBV4-3|NA|TRBJ2-7|NA
TGCGCCAGCACCGGCGAGCAGTACTTC
CASTGEQYF
>TRBV9|NA|TRBJ2-3|NA
TGTGCCAGCAGCCCCTGGGGCAGGGGACCAGATACGCAGTATTTT
CASSPWGRGPDTQYF
>TRBV5-6|few|TRBJ2-6|TRBD1
TGTGCCAGCAGCTCGGGACAGGGGGCCTCCTCTGGGGCCAACGTCCTGACTTTC
CASSSGQGASSGANVLTF
>TRBV5-1|few|TRBJ2-5|NA
TGCGCCAGCAGCTTGGCTGGTCGCGAGACCCAGTACTTC
CASSLAGRETQYF
>TRBV4-1|few|TRBJ1-3|NA
TGCGCCAGCAAAGGGACGGGAAACACCATATATTTT
CASKGTGNTIYF
>TRBV6-5|NA|TRBJ2-1|TRBD1
TGTGCCAGCATTCACTCCGGGACAGGGGGTGATGAGCAGTTCTTC
CASIHSGTGGDEQFF
>TRBV15|NA|TRBJ1-5|NA
TGTGCCACCAGCAGGGCCGCCTTTCAGCCCCAGCATTTT
CATSRAAFQPQHF
>TRBV6-5|few|TRBJ1-6|TRBD1
TGTGCCAGCAGTTACTCGATTTGGACAGGGCCTTCACCCCTCCACTTT
CASSYSIWTGPSPLHF